The rows below give T cell receptor beta chains drawn from one sample of a study of OX40 agonist ivuxolimab in advanced cancers. Assay used: immunoSEQ multiplex PCR; TCRdb lists only in-frame clones, some missing. The sample includes tens of thousands of clones, 75% to 90% of them seen just once. The sample was CD4+ or CD8+ T cells sorted from blood, taken in a trial of the OX40 agonist ivuxolimab. The receptors derive from an adult with an advanced solid tumor such as melanoma, head and neck, liver or kidney cancer. Both conserved end residues are part of each CDR3. The D gene is left open where the match is weak. Clone size is not always given. Where it is, it says once, few, many or a class for expanded clones.

size	V	D	J	DNA	CDR3
.	TRBV7-9	.	TRBJ2-5	TGTGCCAGCAGCCCAGGGGGTAGCGGGGCACCCCAAGAGACCCAGTACTTC	CASSPGGSGAPQETQYF
.	TRBV28	.	TRBJ1-1	TGTGCCAGCGATAAGCAGGGGAACACTGAAGCTTTCTTT	CASDKQGNTEAFF
.	TRBV5-1	.	TRBJ1-6	TGCGCCAGCAGCTTGCAGAGCTCCTATAATTCACCCCTCCACTTT	CASSLQSSYNSPLHF
.	TRBV10-3	TRBD1	TRBJ2-7	TGTGCCATCGGGGGGACAGGGGGCTTGTCCTACGAGCAGTACTTC	CAIGGTGGLSYEQYF
.	TRBV27	TRBD2	TRBJ2-3	TGTGCCAGCAGTCACACCGGGACTAGCGGGGGGGCTCTCTCCGATACGCAGTATTTT	CASSHTGTSGGALSDTQYF
once	TRBV6-6	TRBD2	TRBJ2-2	TGTGCCAGCACCAGTAGGCGGGGGGGCCCCGGGGAGCTGTTTTTT	CASTSRRGGPGELFF
.	TRBV7-3	.	TRBJ1-1	TGTGCCAGCAGCCGGGGACAAGCGAACACTGAAGCTTTCTTT	CASSRGQANTEAFF
.	TRBV29-1	.	TRBJ2-5	TGCAGCTGGAGGAGAGGGTACCAAGAGACCCAGTACTTC	CSWRRGYQETQYF
.	TRBV7-2	.	TRBJ1-3	TGTGCCAGCAGCGCCAGCAGGGTCTCTGGAAACACCATATATTTT	CASSASRVSGNTIYF
.	TRBV28	.	TRBJ1-5	TGTGCCAGCAGTTTCTGGAACAGGGATAATCAGCCCCAGCATTTT	CASSFWNRDNQPQHF
.	TRBV29-1	TRBD1	TRBJ1-1	TGCAGCGTTGAAGGGGTCAGGGGGCTGAACACTGAAGCTTTCTTT	CSVEGVRGLNTEAFF
.	TRBV4-3	TRBD2	TRBJ2-3	TGCGCCAGCAGCCAAGATGCTAGCGGATCTACAGATACGCAGTATTTT	CASSQDASGSTDTQYF
.	TRBV7-2	.	TRBJ1-3	TGTGCCAGCAGCTTAGACCAGGGCTCTGGAAACACCATATATTTT	CASSLDQGSGNTIYF
.	TRBV7-3	.	TRBJ1-5	TGTGCCAGCAGCTTGGACAGTAATCAGCCCCAGCATTTT	CASSLDSNQPQHF
.	TRBV5-5	TRBD1	TRBJ2-7	TGTGCCAGCAGCTCCTCCCCCGGGACAGCCCTCTACGAGCAGTACTTC	CASSSSPGTALYEQYF
once	TRBV7-2	.	TRBJ1-2	TGTGCCAGCAGCTTAGGCGGGGTAGGGATGTCTGGCTACACCTTC	CASSLGGVGMSGYTF
.	TRBV7-9	.	TRBJ1-2	TGTGCCAGCAGCTTAGACGAACGATCCGTTGGCTACACCTTC	CASSLDERSVGYTF
.	TRBV6-5	TRBD1	TRBJ2-3	TGTGCCAGCAGTCCCCCGCAGGGGGCTGGAGATACGCAGTATTTT	CASSPPQGAGDTQYF
.	TRBV4-3	.	TRBJ1-1	TGCGCCAGCAGCCAAGATATAAGGAGAAACCTGAACACTGAAGCTTTCTTT	CASSQDIRRNLNTEAFF
.	TRBV5-1	TRBD2	TRBJ2-1	TGCGCCAGCAGAGCGGGAGCGATAGACAATGAGCAGTTCTTC	CASRAGAIDNEQFF
once	TRBV11-3	.	TRBJ2-1	TGTGCCAGCAGCCCGCGGGACTCTTCCTACAATGAGCAGTTCTTC	CASSPRDSSYNEQFF
.	TRBV18	.	TRBJ1-1	TGTGCCAGCTCACCCCTGTCGGGGAACACTGAAGCTTTCTTT	CASSPLSGNTEAFF
.	TRBV14	.	TRBJ2-1	TGTGCCAGCAGCCCCCTTAAGGAGCCAAGGGTCTTTAGCTCCTACAATGAGCAGTTCTTC	CASSPLKEPRVFSSYNEQFF
.	TRBV6-5	.	TRBJ1-2	TGTGCCAGCAGAATAGATGTGGGCAGGCACTATGGCTACACCTTC	CASRIDVGRHYGYTF
few	TRBV25-1	.	TRBJ1-2	TGTGCCAGCAGTGGGCCTCCAGATTACTATGGCTACACCTTC	CASSGPPDYYGYTF
.	TRBV5-1	.	TRBJ1-1	TGCGCCAGCAGCTTGGAGGGCAGCCTGAACACTGAAGCTTTCTTT	CASSLEGSLNTEAFF
.	TRBV10-3	.	TRBJ2-1	TGTGCCATCACTCCCGCCCCGTACAATGAGCAGTTCTTC	CAITPAPYNEQFF
.	TRBV14	.	TRBJ1-5	TGTGCCAGCAGCCAAGAACCTAACCTGGCTCAGCCCCAGCATTTT	CASSQEPNLAQPQHF
.	TRBV6-1	TRBD1	TRBJ1-2	TGTGCCAGCAGTGAAGTGACAGGGAGGAACTATGGCTACACCTTC	CASSEVTGRNYGYTF
.	TRBV30	.	TRBJ1-3	TGTGCCTGGAGTGTAGGGGGGGCAGCTGGAAACACCATATATTTT	CAWSVGGAAGNTIYF
.	TRBV7-2	.	TRBJ2-1	TGTGCCAGCAGCCGTGATAGGGGCTATAACAATGAGCAGTTCTTC	CASSRDRGYNNEQFF